This is a list of T cell receptor beta chains from one sample in a study of T cells after posttransplantation cyclophosphamide. Sequencing was performed with immunoSEQ multiplex PCR; in TCRdb, only in-frame clones are kept and a portion is missing. The table shows over 15,000 clones, with 70% to 85% occurring only once. Sequencing used PBMCs, obtained after an allogeneic stem cell transplant with post-transplant cyclophosphamide. Source of these receptors: a young adult male patient who received an allogeneic stem cell transplant from a related donor, was CMV-positive, and had acute GVHD only. The graft donor may have contributed some T cells. Each CDR3 is given with its conserved first and last residue. A D gene is named only where the DNA matches it firmly. Some rows have no size entry. The others give once, few or many, or a class for an expanded clone.

>.|TRBJ1-6|TRBV7-2|.
CASSPVWTRDSPLHF
TGTGCCAGCAGCCCTGTTTGGACAAGGGATTCACCCCTCCACTTT
>few|TRBJ2-3|TRBV7-8|TRBD2
CASSRGLAGNPSFTDTQYF
TGTGCCAGCAGCAGGGGACTAGCGGGGAACCCTTCGTTTACAGATACGCAGTATTTT
>.|TRBJ1-2|TRBV12-2|.
CASRIPRRDPRGSNYGYTF
TGTGCAAGTCGCATACCTAGGAGGGACCCCCGAGGCAGTAACTATGGCTACACCTTC
>.|TRBJ1-5|TRBV6-1|.
CASSPTWLSNQPQHF
TGTGCCAGCAGCCCGACTTGGCTTAGCAATCAGCCCCAGCATTTT
>.|TRBJ2-2|TRBV18|TRBD1
CASLAGTVYTGELFF
TGTGCCAGCTTAGCCGGGACAGTTTACACCGGGGAGCTGTTTTTT
>.|TRBJ1-2|TRBV15|.
CATSRARVLGYTF
TGTGCCACCAGCAGAGCCCGTGTGTTGGGCTACACCTTC
>.|TRBJ2-6|TRBV19|TRBD1
CASRTGGAGANVLTF
TGTGCCAGTAGAACAGGGGGCGCTGGGGCCAACGTCCTGACTTTC
>.|TRBJ1-2|TRBV7-9|.
CASSLPLTDYGYTF
TGTGCCAGCAGCCTTCCCTTGACTGACTATGGCTACACCTTC
>.|TRBJ2-7|TRBV5-6|TRBD1
CASSPGGGTGGLGEQYF
TGTGCCAGCAGCCCCGGGGGGGGGACAGGGGGATTAGGCGAGCAGTACTTC
>.|TRBJ1-2|TRBV28|.
CASSLNSAGSYTF
TGTGCCAGCAGTTTAAACTCGGCAGGGAGCTACACCTTC
>.|TRBJ2-6|TRBV25-1|TRBD1
CASRQGSGANVLTF
TGTGCCAGCAGACAGGGGTCTGGGGCCAACGTCCTGACTTTC
>.|TRBJ2-1|TRBV5-1|TRBD1
CASSFRDRGNEQFF
TGCGCCAGCAGCTTCCGGGACAGGGGCAATGAGCAGTTCTTC
>.|TRBJ2-1|TRBV5-1|TRBD2
CASSPGTSGNEQFF
TGCGCCAGCAGTCCCGGGACTAGCGGTAATGAGCAGTTCTTC
>.|TRBJ1-5|TRBV6-6|.
CASSRTGGNQPQHF
TGTGCCAGCAGCAGGACTGGGGGCAATCAGCCCCAGCATTTT
>.|TRBJ1-6|TRBV9|.
CASSSRGEGGNSPLHF
TGTGCCAGCAGCAGCCGGGGGGAGGGGGGTAATTCACCCCTCCACTTT
>.|TRBJ1-1|TRBV7-2|.
CASSPNPRNTEAFF
TGTGCCAGCAGCCCCAACCCTAGGAACACTGAAGCTTTCTTT
>.|TRBJ2-7|TRBV7-8|.
CASSLGQSEQYF
TGTGCCAGCAGCTTAGGACAGTCCGAGCAGTACTTC
>few|TRBJ2-5|TRBV18|TRBD2
CASSFSGGKETQYF
TGTGCCAGCTCATTCAGCGGGGGGAAAGAGACCCAGTACTTC
>.|TRBJ2-7|TRBV5-4|.
CASSLEGAYEQYF
TGTGCCAGCAGCTTGGAAGGGGCATACGAGCAGTACTTC
>.|TRBJ2-5|TRBV5-1|.
CASSLDTSRETQYF
TGCGCCAGCAGCTTAGACACATCAAGGGAGACCCAGTACTTC
>.|TRBJ2-3|TRBV5-4|.
CASSSDSPYTQYF
TGTGCCAGCAGCTCGGACAGTCCGTATACGCAGTATTTT
>once|TRBJ1-6|TRBV11-1|.
CASSVTVDNSPLHF
TGTGCCAGCAGCGTGACAGTGGATAATTCACCCCTCCACTTT
>.|TRBJ2-5|TRBV5-1|.
CASSFKVASTQETQYF
TGCGCCAGCAGCTTCAAAGTAGCGAGTACCCAAGAGACCCAGTACTTC
>.|TRBJ1-2|TRBV14|.
CASSQDLTPWGYTF
TGTGCCAGCAGCCAAGACCTTACACCTTGGGGCTACACCTTC
>.|TRBJ1-2|TRBV27|.
CASRGSGDYGYTF
TGTGCCAGCAGGGGTAGCGGTGACTATGGCTACACCTTC
>.|TRBJ1-2|TRBV29-1|TRBD1
CSVAGQGGYTF
TGCAGCGTAGCGGGACAGGGTGGCTACACCTTC
>.|TRBJ1-6|TRBV6-5|.
CASTRRGSNSPLHF
TGTGCCAGCACCCGTCGGGGTAGCAATTCACCCCTCCACTTT
>few|TRBJ2-7|TRBV6-6|TRBD1
CASRRGGSYEQYF
TGTGCCAGCAGGAGAGGGGGCAGCTACGAGCAGTACTTC
>.|TRBJ2-6|TRBV15|.
CATSRDPHSGANVLTF
TGTGCCACCAGCAGAGATCCCCACTCTGGGGCCAACGTCCTGACTTTC
>.|TRBJ1-4|TRBV5-1|.
CASRDSATNEKLFF
TGCGCCAGCAGGGACAGCGCAACTAATGAAAAACTGTTTTTT
>.|TRBJ1-4|TRBV7-9|.
CASSFRHAEKLFF
TGTGCCAGCAGCTTTAGACATGCGGAAAAACTGTTTTTT
>.|TRBJ2-2|TRBV5-4|.
CASSLQGRDTGELFF
TGTGCCAGCAGCTTGCAGGGGCGCGACACCGGGGAGCTGTTTTTT
>.|TRBJ2-7|TRBV29-1|.
CSVDGGRYEQYF
TGCAGCGTTGACGGGGGGCGGTACGAGCAGTACTTC
>.|TRBJ1-1|TRBV14|.
CASSQDTVNTEAFF
TGTGCCAGCAGCCAAGATACGGTGAACACTGAAGCTTTCTTT
>.|TRBJ1-4|TRBV27|.
CASSSGTEGEKLFF
TGTGCCAGCAGCTCAGGGACGGAGGGGGAAAAACTGTTTTTT
>.|TRBJ2-1|TRBV7-9|.
CASSLTGSSYNEQFF
TGTGCCAGCAGCTTAACCGGGAGCTCCTACAATGAGCAGTTCTTC
>.|TRBJ2-3|TRBV28|.
CASSFGHDTDTQYF
TGTGCCAGCAGTTTTGGACACGACACAGATACGCAGTATTTT
>.|TRBJ1-5|TRBV4-1|.
CASSQDGGFGNQPQHF
TGCGCCAGCAGCCAAGATGGAGGGTTCGGCAATCAGCCCCAGCATTTT
>few|TRBJ2-7|TRBV6-6|TRBD2
CASSYSLAGGIDEQYF
TGTGCCAGCAGTTACAGTCTAGCGGGGGGGATCGACGAGCAGTACTTC
>.|TRBJ2-5|TRBV7-2|.
CASSLAGDSQETQYF
TGTGCCAGCAGTTTAGCAGGGGACTCTCAAGAGACCCAGTACTTC
>.|TRBJ2-3|TRBV2|.
CASRRGLHGGRKDF
TGTGCCAGCAGACGCGGGTTACACGGGGGGCGCAAGGATTTT
>.|TRBJ1-1|TRBV18|TRBD1
CASSRDSLSTEAFF
TGTGCCAGCTCACGGGACAGTTTGAGCACTGAAGCTTTCTTT
>.|TRBJ2-5|TRBV7-2|TRBD2
CASSLGRGGGKETQYF
TGTGCCAGCAGCTTAGGTCGGGGGGGAGGGAAAGAGACCCAGTACTTC
>.|TRBJ2-1|TRBV7-3|TRBD2
CASSLTSGGARFGNEQFF
TGTGCCAGCAGCCTAACTAGCGGGGGGGCTAGGTTTGGCAATGAGCAGTTCTTC
>.|TRBJ2-2|TRBV2|.
CASSERRRTGELFF
TGTGCCAGCAGTGAGAGGCGTCGGACCGGGGAGCTGTTTTTT
>.|TRBJ2-1|TRBV14|TRBD2
CASSSQLAGVYNEQFF
TGTGCCAGCAGCTCCCAACTAGCGGGGGTGTACAATGAGCAGTTCTTC
>few|TRBJ1-1|TRBV2|.
CASQGQQNTEAFF
TGTGCCTCCCAGGGACAACAGAACACTGAAGCTTTCTTT
>.|TRBJ2-1|TRBV7-8|.
CASSQSGPSSYNEQFF
TGTGCCAGCAGCCAGAGCGGCCCAAGCTCCTACAATGAGCAGTTCTTC